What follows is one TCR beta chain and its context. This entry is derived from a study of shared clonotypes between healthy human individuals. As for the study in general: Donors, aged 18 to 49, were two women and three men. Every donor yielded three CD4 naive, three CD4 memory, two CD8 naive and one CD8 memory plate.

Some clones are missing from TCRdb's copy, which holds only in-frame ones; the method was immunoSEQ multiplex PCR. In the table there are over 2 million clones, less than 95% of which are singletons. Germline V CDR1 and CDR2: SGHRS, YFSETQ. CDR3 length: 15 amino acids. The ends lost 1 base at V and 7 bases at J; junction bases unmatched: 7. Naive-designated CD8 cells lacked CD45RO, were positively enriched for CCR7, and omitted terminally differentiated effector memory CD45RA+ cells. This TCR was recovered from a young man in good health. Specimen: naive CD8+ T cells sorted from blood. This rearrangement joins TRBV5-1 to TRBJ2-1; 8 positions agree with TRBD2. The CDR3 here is CASSLSGGPRNEQFF. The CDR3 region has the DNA TGCGCCAGCAGCTTGTCGGGAGGGCCGAGGAATGAGCAGTTCTTC.